This TCR beta chain is drawn from a study of glioma-infiltrating T cells. Study observations and caveats: Very few CDR3 sequences were shared between tissue and blood. Signature shared blood CDR3 motifs were enriched in low-divergence and depleted in high-divergence patients.

The iRepertoire nested amplicon-rescue multiplex PCR amplified TCR alpha and beta CDR3s from RNA. For one-step reverse transcription and amplification, 100-400 ng of tissue mRNA or PBMC total RNA was used. One entry per CDR3 protein results from TCRdb running MiXCR on the multiplex PCR reads. Of about 410,000 distinct CDR3 sequences listed, 41% are singletons. In the case of this clonotype: Antigen specificity is unknown.

This CDR3 contains 14 residues. Germline V gene sequence: CDR1 SGDLS, CDR2 YYNGEE. V was trimmed by 0 bases and J by 7 bases, leaving 11 bases between them. Material: glioma tissue, nonneoplastic brain tissue, or PBMCs (not recorded which). The chain links TRBV9 to TRBJ2-1; possible D gene TRBD2, 6 bases. The TCR was taken from a human donor with low-grade glioma or glioblastoma, undergoing nonglioma brain surgery, or in good health (not recorded which). CDR3 in amino acids: CASSVGRLVNEQFF. CDR3 DNA sequence: TGTGCCAGCAGCGTAGGGAGACTAGTAAATGAGCAGTTCTTC. Combining the CDR3 with reference TRBV9 and TRBJ2-1 gives the whole variable domain DSGVTQTPKHLITATGQRVTLRCSPRSGDLSVYWYQQSLDQGLQFLIQYYNGEERAKGNILERFSAQQFPDLHSELNLSSLELGDSALYFCASSVGRLVNEQFFGPGTRLTVL.